Shown below are 10 T cell receptor beta chains from a single sample sequenced in a study of T-cell memory formation after mild COVID-19. TCRdb reanalysed the 5' RACE reads using MiXCR and keeps one entry per CDR3 protein. The sample contains about 45,000 distinct CDR3 sequences, less than 9.5% of which appear only once. What was sequenced was PBMCs or a T cell subset sorted from them (not recorded which). All receptors derive from an adult woman who had mild COVID-19 (a few samples of this study predate the infection). Cell type and time point are not known.

In nucleotides, the CDR3 is TGCAGTGCTAGGGAAGACGGGACGGCAACTAATGAAAAACTGTTTTTT. This sequence encodes CSAREDGTATNEKLFF. This chain connects TRBV20-1 to TRBJ1-4, with a weak D call TRBD1 (5 bases). This CDR3 comprises 16 residues. The germline gives CDR1 DFQATT, CDR2 SNEGSKA (reference sequence). The V and J ends lost 3 bases and 0 bases respectively, with 14 bases between them.

This clonotype was counted ten times or more. The genes are TRBV20-1 and TRBJ2-5, with 8 bases identical to TRBD2. From germline, CDR1 is DFQATT and CDR2 SNEGSKA (reference sequence). The CDR3 consists of 16 residues. V dropped 5 bases and J dropped 5; count of bases not matched to a gene: 16. The CDR3 here is CSALSPSSGTRETQYF. CDR3 sequence (DNA): TGCAGTGCTTTAAGCCCGAGTAGCGGGACCCGGGAGACCCAGTACTTC.

This clonotype was seen a handful of times. Here the CDR3 reads CATSEGSRGEQFF. CDR3 bases: TGTGCCACCAGTGAGGGATCTAGGGGGGAGCAGTTCTTC. The chain recombines TRBV24-1 with TRBJ2-1; possible D gene TRBD1, 6 bases. V shed 4 bases and J shed 10 bases, with 13 bases lying between them. Germline assignment: CDR1 KGHDR and CDR2 SFDVKD. The CDR3 spans 13 residues.

This clonotype has a handful of counts. The rearrangement links TRBV4-3 to TRBJ2-1, with a possible D match to TRBD2 (5 bases). V lost 5 bases, J lost 4 bases, and 15 bases lay in between. Germline V gives CDR1 LGHNA, CDR2 YSLEER. The CDR3 sequence is 15 residues long. This chain's CDR3 is CASSGRAEAYNEQFF. The CDR3, as DNA: TGCGCCAGCAGCGGTCGCGCGGAGGCTTACAATGAGCAGTTCTTC.

Relative to its sample, this clonotype is medium-sized. The chain is built from TRBV4-2 and TRBJ2-7; D remains ambiguous. V lost 4 bases and J lost 4, with 17 bases in between. Germline V lookup: CDR1 LGHNA, CDR2 YNFKEQ. The CDR3 loop spans 15 amino acids. CDR3 sequence: CASSPTRLVSYEQYF. The CDR3 DNA reads TGTGCCAGCAGCCCAACCCGGCTAGTATCTTACGAGCAGTACTTC.

This clonotype was observed at least ten times. The CDR3 sequence: CSVEDLGGYTF. The CDR3 nucleotides read TGCAGCGTTGAAGATTTGGGTGGCTACACCTTC. The chain links TRBV29-1 to TRBJ1-2; D unresolved. The V and J ends lost 0 bases and 7 bases respectively, with 6 bases between them. There are 11 residues in the CDR3. Germline lookup yields CDR1 SQVTM and CDR2 ANQGSEA. The whole variable domain, filled in from reference TRBV29-1 and TRBJ1-2, reads SAVISQKPSRDICQRGTSLTIQCQVDSQVTMMFWYRQQPGQSLTLIATANQGSEATYESGFVIDKFPISRPNLTFSTLTVSNMSPEDSSIYLCSVEDLGGYTFGSGTRLTVV.

V is TRBV2 and J is TRBJ2-7; no clear D gene. The ends were cut back, 7 bases at V and 2 bases at J, with 9 bases in the middle. Germline V gene lookup returns CDR1 SNHLY and CDR2 FYNNEI. The CDR3 covers 12 residues. CDR3 sequence (DNA): TGTGCCAGCACCTTACTTACCTACGAGCAGTACTTC. It specifies CASTLLTYEQYF.

The chain links TRBV19 to TRBJ1-5; tentatively, D is TRBD1 (5 bases). Germline assignment: CDR1 LNHDA and CDR2 SQIVND (reference sequence). The CDR3 contains 15 residues. Trimming cost V 4 bases and J 3 bases, with 13 bases left between them. The CDR3 loop is CASSSLEGDNQPQHF. The CDR3 coding sequence is TGTGCCAGTAGTAGCCTGGAAGGGGACAATCAGCCCCAGCATTTT.

The chain joins TRBV2 to TRBJ2-5; possible D gene TRBD2, 5 bases. V was clipped by 3 bases and J by 5 bases, with 10 bases between them. Germline V CDR1 and CDR2: SNHLY, FYNNEI. The CDR3 spans 13 residues. DNA for the CDR3: TGTGCCAGCAGTGAGAGTCCGGGGGAGACCCAGTACTTC. The encoded protein is CASSESPGETQYF.

This chain links TRBV30 with TRBJ2-6, with TRBD2 as a possible D gene (5 bases). With 4 bases removed from V and 1 base from J, the gap between germline ends came to 11 bases. The germline V gene encodes CDR1 GTSNPN and CDR2 SVGIG (reference sequence). The length of the CDR3 is 15 residues. DNA of the CDR3: TGTGCCTGGACCCGGACTCTTTCTGGGGCCAACGTCCTGACTTTC. This encodes CAWTRTLSGANVLTF.